Shown below are 2 T cell receptor beta chains from a single sample sequenced in a study of cytomegalovirus exposure and HLA in healthy donors. Generated by immunoSEQ multiplex PCR, the TCRdb table keeps only in-frame clones and is missing some. The sample holds some 200,000 clones, 80% to 85% seen once. Sample: PBMCs. These receptors were obtained from a woman in her late teens or twenties in good health and CMV-seropositive.

The genes are TRBV4-1 and TRBJ2-2; TRBD2 matches at 12 bases. Germline lookup yields CDR1 MGHRA and CDR2 YSYEKL. The V segment lost 3 bases and the J segment 4 bases; nucleotides outside the gene matches: 6. This CDR3 has 17 amino acids. This CDR3 reads CASSQASSGGATGELFF. DNA of the CDR3: TGCGCCAGCAGCCAGGCCTCTAGCGGGGGGGCCACCGGGGAGCTGTTTTTT.

CDR3 region: CASRGGTGSFQPQHF. The CDR3 nucleotides read TGTGCCAGCAGGGGGGGGACAGGGAGTTTCCAGCCCCAGCATTTT. This chain uses TRBV6-1 with TRBJ1-5, with 9 bases identical to TRBD1. Germline trimming cut 6 bases from V and 7 bases from J; bases unmatched to any gene: 10. CDR3 length equals 15 residues. Germline CDR1 MNHNS, CDR2 SASEGT.